A selection of T cell receptor beta chains follows, all from one sample in a study of T cell repertoires in breast cancer. TCRdb analysed the emulsion pairing reads with MiXCR anew, one entry per CDR3 protein. The table records tens of thousands of distinct CDR3 sequences, roughly 42% of them present only once. Sequencing was done on a sample of CD8+ T cells. Every receptor here comes from a pool of human donors with breast cancer or a healthy control (not recorded which). Each CDR3 is given with its conserved first and last residue. The order of the fields is clone size, D gene, J gene, CDR3 length, V gene, CDR3 protein, CDR3 DNA. The D gene is left open where the match is weak. Only some rows state a clone size, as once, few, many or a class for expanded clones.

size: many
D: -
J: TRBJ1-5
length: 14
V: TRBV6-1
CDR3: CASRDELSNQPQHF
DNA: TGTGCCAGCAGAGATGAGCTGAGCAATCAGCCCCAGCATTTT

size: few
D: -
J: TRBJ1-1
length: 12
V: TRBV29-1
CDR3: CSVVRQETEAFF
DNA: TGCAGCGTAGTACGCCAGGAAACTGAAGCTTTCTTT

size: -
D: -
J: TRBJ1-3
length: 15
V: TRBV12-3/TRBV12-4
CDR3: CASSQTATSGNTIYF
DNA: TGTGCCAGCAGTCAGACAGCTACCTCTGGAAACACCATATATTTT

size: once
D: TRBD2
J: TRBJ2-1
length: 18
V: TRBV10-3
CDR3: CAISEPGLAGAVDNEQFF
DNA: TGTGCCATTAGTGAACCGGGACTAGCGGGAGCAGTCGACAATGAGCAGTTCTTC

size: many
D: -
J: TRBJ2-7
length: 13
V: TRBV27
CDR3: CASSLGETYEQYF
DNA: TGTGCCAGCAGTTTGGGGGAGACCTACGAGCAGTACTTC

size: -
D: TRBD1
J: TRBJ1-2
length: 13
V: TRBV6-1
CDR3: CASSRGQGYGYTF
DNA: TGTGCCAGCAGCCGGGGACAGGGATATGGCTACACCTTC

size: -
D: TRBD1
J: TRBJ2-5
length: 13
V: TRBV7-7
CDR3: CVSSPGQMGTQYF
DNA: TGTGTTAGCAGCCCGGGACAGATGGGGACCCAGTACTTC

size: few
D: -
J: TRBJ2-5
length: 14
V: TRBV7-2
CDR3: CASSFSPVRETQYF
DNA: TGTGCCAGCAGCTTCTCCCCTGTCCGGGAGACCCAGTACTTC

size: many
D: -
J: TRBJ2-3
length: 15
V: TRBV6-2/TRBV6-3
CDR3: CASSPRSHSTDTQYF
DNA: TGTGCCAGCAGTCCCCGGTCACATAGCACAGATACGCAGTATTTT

size: -
D: -
J: TRBJ2-7
length: 13
V: TRBV20-1
CDR3: CSARGGSSYGQYF
DNA: TGCAGTGCCAGGGGGGGTTCCTCTTACGGGCAGTACTTC

size: few
D: -
J: TRBJ1-1
length: 16
V: TRBV11-2
CDR3: CASSLLRGDPPTEAFF
DNA: TGTGCCAGCAGCTTACTGAGGGGGGACCCCCCCACTGAAGCTTTCTTT

size: -
D: -
J: TRBJ2-3
length: 13
V: TRBV12-3/TRBV12-4
CDR3: CASSFYSTDTQYF
DNA: TGTGCCAGCAGTTTCTACAGCACAGATACGCAGTATTTT

size: -
D: -
J: TRBJ2-1
length: 17
V: TRBV7-3
CDR3: CASSLGGGGVAPNEQFF
DNA: TGTGCCAGCAGCCTGGGGGGAGGGGGGGTGGCCCCCAATGAGCAGTTCTTC

size: few
D: -
J: TRBJ2-1
length: 16
V: TRBV6-1
CDR3: CASSEFSSGTYNEQFF
DNA: TGTGCCAGCAGTGAATTTTCCTCCGGGACCTACAATGAGCAGTTCTTC

size: few
D: -
J: TRBJ2-1
length: 15
V: TRBV28
CDR3: CASRFDTRAYNEQFF
DNA: TGTGCCAGCAGGTTTGACACGAGGGCCTACAATGAGCAGTTCTTC

size: -
D: TRBD1
J: TRBJ2-1
length: 12
V: TRBV20-1
CDR3: CSHRTGHNEQFF
DNA: TGCAGTCACCGGACAGGGCACAATGAGCAGTTCTTC

size: -
D: -
J: TRBJ2-3
length: 14
V: TRBV20-1
CDR3: CSARDRRGQDTQYF
DNA: TGCAGTGCTAGGGATCGCCGGGGCCAAGATACGCAGTATTTT

size: few
D: -
J: TRBJ1-3
length: 14
V: TRBV14
CDR3: CASSQEVFGGTIYF
DNA: TGTGCCAGCAGCCAAGAAGTTTTTGGAGGCACCATATATTTT

size: few
D: -
J: TRBJ2-3
length: 15
V: TRBV6-5
CDR3: CASSLRDIRTDTQYF
DNA: TGTGCCAGCAGTCTCCGGGACATACGCACAGATACGCAGTATTTT

size: -
D: -
J: TRBJ1-5
length: 14
V: TRBV6-2/TRBV6-3
CDR3: CASSYLEFNQPQHF
DNA: TGTGCCAGCAGTTACCTGGAGTTCAATCAGCCCCAGCATTTT

size: -
D: -
J: TRBJ2-3
length: 13
V: TRBV4-1
CDR3: CASSLSLADTQYF
DNA: TGCGCCAGCAGCCTTTCGTTGGCAGATACGCAGTATTTT

size: many
D: -
J: TRBJ2-5
length: 13
V: TRBV25-1
CDR3: CASSLSGGETQYF
DNA: TGTGCCAGCAGTCTGTCCGGGGGAGAGACCCAGTACTTC